Below, 2 T cell receptor beta chains from the same sample are listed, as sequenced in a study of T-cell memory formation after mild COVID-19. Via MiXCR, TCRdb re-called the 5' RACE reads, giving one row per CDR3 protein. The data contain 120,000 to 150,000 distinct CDR3 sequences, 13% to 15% of them singletons. The material sequenced was PBMCs or a T cell subset sorted from them (not recorded which). These TCRs come from an adult woman who had mild COVID-19 (a few samples of this study predate the infection). Cell type and time point are not known.

This clonotype was seen a few times. The chain recombines TRBV7-9 with TRBJ2-1; D is undetermined. Deletions cut 1 base from V and 5 bases from J, with 9 bases between. The CDR3 consists of 14 residues. The germline V gene has CDR1 SEHNR and CDR2 FQNEAQ (reference sequence). DNA of the CDR3: TGTGCCAGCAGCTTAGTGGCCGGAAACAATGAGCAGTTCTTC. This gives the protein CASSLVAGNNEQFF.

CDR3 sequence reads: CASSLGTRGTDTQYF. CDR3 DNA sequence: TGTGCCAGCAGCTTAGGTACCAGAGGCACAGATACGCAGTATTTT. This chain connects TRBV7-9 to TRBJ2-3, with unresolved D. Between the trimmed V and J ends, which lost 1 base and 1 base, there was a span of 9 bases. This CDR3 comprises 15 residues. Per the germline V gene, CDR1 is SEHNR and CDR2 is FQNEAQ (reference sequence).